One and the same sample provided the 21 T cell receptor beta chains below, sequenced in a study of T-cell reconstitution after alpha-beta-depleted transplantation in children (dated by TCRdb to 2016 to 2017). The method behind the library was PCR. The sample was run on an Illumina HiSeq 2500. TCR library preparation used molecular barcoding, with unique molecular identifiers applied to normalize quantification of the TCRbeta repertoire. TCRdb passed the public sequencing reads through fastp at Q25 and MiXCR, retaining productive beta sequences. Entries are consolidated by CDR3 protein sequence, retaining the most common genes and DNA. Within this sample are 300,000 to 400,000 distinct CDR3 sequences, with 15% to 20% of them counted one time only. The top ten clones comprise 35% to 50% of the sample. What the treatment or condition label conveys for this sample: allogeneic hematopoietic cell transplantation with graft depleted of TCRalphabeta T cells and CD19 B cells.

Sequencing was performed on PBMCs, mostly from graft donor cells, taken 360 days after TCRalphabeta/CD19-depleted stem cell transplant. The receptor source for this set is a male patient between 2 and 10 years old who had a stem cell transplant for acute lymphoblastic leukemia, so the T cells may come from the graft donor.

This clonotype was observed a handful of times. The chain employs TRBV4-1 and TRBJ2-7, with 11 bases identical to TRBD1. The CDR3 is made up of 15 amino acids. CDR1 is MGHRA and CDR2 is YSYEKL in the germline V gene. J gave up 5 bases and V 4 bases, and 7 bases lay outside the gene matches. The CDR3 is CASSPGQGAVHEQYF. The CDR3 nucleotides are TGCGCCAGCAGCCCCGGACAGGGGGCTGTCCACGAGCAGTACTTC.

This clonotype was picked up a small number of times. V and J are TRBV27 and TRBJ2-5, with 13 bases lining up with TRBD2. CDR1 and CDR2 from the germline V gene are MNHEY and SMNVEV (reference sequence). The CDR3 is 15 residues long. V lost 4 bases and J lost 4; bases outside the gene matches: 3. CDR3 sequence reads: CASSSGTSGTETQYF. In DNA form, the CDR3 reads TGTGCCAGCAGTTCCGGGACTAGCGGGACAGAGACCCAGTACTTC.

The chain combines TRBV6-1 with TRBJ2-3; the D gene could be TRBD1 or TRBD2 (5 bases each). The V gene lost 2 bases and the J gene lost 6 bases, with 12 bases spanning the gap. The CDR3 runs 14 residues. Germline V gene sequence: CDR1 MNHNS, CDR2 SASEGT. Here the CDR3 DNA reads TGTGCCAGCAGTGAATGGGGGTCCGGGGATACGCAGTATTTT. Translation: CASSEWGSGDTQYF.

The J gene is TRBJ2-5, the V gene TRBV6-1, with D possibly called TRBD1 or TRBD2 (6 bases each). V was cut by 6 bases and J by 6 bases, with 17 bases left in between. CDR3 length equals 14 residues. Germline-derived CDR1 and CDR2 are MNHNS and SASEGT. CDR3 nucleotides: TGTGCCAGCAGCCGGGGGCAGGGGAGAAAGACCCAGTACTTC. Translated, it gives CASSRGQGRKTQYF.

The rearrangement joins TRBV7-2 to TRBJ2-1; 12 bases are a match to TRBD2. Germline V CDR1 and CDR2: SGHTA, FQGNSA. This CDR3 spans 16 amino acids. Trimming cost V 1 base and J 8 bases; bases outside gene matches: 6. Written as DNA, the CDR3 is TGTGCCAGCAGCTTAGTACCTAGCGGGAGGGTATATGAGCAGTTCTTC. Amino acid sequence: CASSLVPSGRVYEQFF.

In the case of this clonotype: This likely comes from a read error, as the CDR3 has no conserved phenylalanine or tryptophan at its end. The rearrangement links TRBV27 to TRBJ2-3, with 8 bases matching TRBD1. Trimming at V came to 6 bases and at J to 4 bases, leaving 9 bases not matched to a gene. CDR1 and CDR2 from the germline V gene are MNHEY and SMNVEV (reference sequence). The CDR3 runs 15 residues. The CDR3 is CASRLTGAGSDTQYV. The CDR3 DNA sequence: TGTGCCAGCAGACTGACAGGGGCCGGATCAGATACGCAGTATGTT.

This clonotype was observed a few times. This rearrangement joins TRBV4-3 to TRBJ1-4; 8 bases agree with TRBD1. CDR3 length: 15 residues. Germline-derived CDR1 and CDR2 are LGHNA and YSLEER. V lost 0 bases, J lost 7 bases, and 4 bases stayed unmatched. In DNA, the CDR3 is TGCGCCAGCAGCCAAGATGTGACAGGGGTTGAAAAACTGTTTTTT. This encodes CASSQDVTGVEKLFF.

There are many counts of this clonotype. V usage is TRBV28 and J usage is TRBJ1-2; 7 bases map to TRBD1. The V gene's germline CDR1 is MDHEN and CDR2 SYDVKM. The CDR3 spans 13 residues. V was pared by 7 bases and J by 8 bases, with 10 bases of the junction left unmatched. Here the CDR3 reads CASTLDRLGGYTF. DNA for the CDR3: TGTGCCAGCACCCTGGACAGGTTGGGAGGCTACACCTTC.

This chain joins TRBV27 and TRBJ1-5; a weak D match, TRBD1 (5 bases). Trimming pared 5 bases from V and 3 bases from J, leaving 11 bases between. CDR1 and CDR2 from the germline V gene are MNHEY and SMNVEV (reference sequence). The CDR3 is 14 amino acids. CDR3 loop: CASSRPGSNQPQHF. The CDR3 DNA reads as TGTGCCAGCAGTCGTCCAGGGTCCAATCAGCCCCAGCATTTT.

This clonotype was detected a few times. The genes are TRBV9 and TRBJ2-7, with a weak D call TRBD1 (6 bases). Germline V gene data show CDR1 as SGDLS and CDR2 as YYNGEE. CDR3 length equals 15 residues. V was clipped by 0 bases and J by 3 bases, with 13 bases between them. CDR3 bases: TGTGCCAGCAGCGTAGCGGCAGGGGTCAACTACGAGCAGTACTTC. This codes for CASSVAAGVNYEQYF.

The rearrangement uses TRBV5-6 and TRBJ2-1; unclear D gene. The V gene's germline CDR1 is SGHDT and CDR2 YYEEEE. Trimming removed 0 bases at V and 8 bases at J, with 15 bases between. The CDR3 runs to 15 residues. The CDR3 sequence: CASSLGGMAWDEQFF. CDR3 sequence (DNA): TGTGCCAGCAGCTTGGGGGGTATGGCGTGGGATGAGCAGTTCTTC. The full variable domain, in which reference TRBV5-6 and TRBJ2-1 provide the parts outside the CDR3, is DAGVTQSPTHLIKTRGQQVTLRCSPKSGHDTVSWYQQALGQGPQFIFQYYEEEERQRGNFPDRFSGHQFPNYSSELNVNALLLGDSALYLCASSLGGMAWDEQFFGPGTRLTVL.

The gene calls are TRBV5-1 and TRBJ2-5, with TRBD1 matching 8 bases. After removal of 0 bases from V and 3 bases from J, the junction contained 4 bases not matched to a gene. This CDR3 is built from 15 residues. CDR1 is SGHRS and CDR2 is YFSETQ in the germline V gene. The CDR3 loop is CASSLASGGEETQYF. The CDR3 nucleotides are TGCGCCAGCAGCTTGGCATCAGGGGGCGAAGAGACCCAGTACTTC.

This sequence joins TRBV14 and TRBJ1-1; D might be TRBD1 (5 bases). The CDR3 loop spans 17 amino acids. V gave up 3 bases and J gave up 0 bases, with 17 bases separating them. CDR1 and CDR2 from the germline V gene are SGHDN and FVKESK. The CDR3 loop is CASSHDTGAGMNTEAFF. The CDR3 nucleotides are TGTGCCAGCAGCCATGACACCGGGGCCGGCATGAACACTGAAGCTTTCTTT.

The CDR3 sequence: CASSTGTGDNEQFF. The CDR3 DNA sequence: TGCGCCAGCAGCACAGGAACAGGCGACAATGAGCAGTTCTTC. The chain uses TRBV5-1 and TRBJ2-1; tentative D call: TRBD1 (5 bases). CDR3 length equals 14 residues. CDR1 and CDR2 from the germline V gene are SGHRS and YFSETQ. V was shortened by 4 bases and J by 5 bases, with 13 bases between the two germline ends.

In this sample, this clonotype turned up many times. The genes are TRBV10-3 and TRBJ2-1; 9 bases fit TRBD2. The germline V gene encodes CDR1 ENHRY and CDR2 SYGVKD. This CDR3 has 16 residues. Trimming at V came to 5 bases and at J to 4 bases, leaving 9 bases not matched to a gene. The CDR3, as DNA: TGTGCCATCAGTCCTCCAACTAGCGGGCCATACAATGAGCAGTTCTTC. This translates into CAISPPTSGPYNEQFF.

This clonotype was detected only a few times. The gene calls are TRBV5-1 and TRBJ2-2; possibly TRBD1 for D (6 bases). V was pared by 6 bases and J by 3 bases, with 12 bases between. This CDR3 comprises 14 residues. Germline V gives CDR1 SGHRS, CDR2 YFSETQ. The CDR3 sequence: CASNRDKHTGELFF. The CDR3 coding sequence is TGCGCCAGCAACCGGGACAAACACACCGGGGAGCTGTTTTTT. The full variable domain, completed using reference TRBV5-1 and TRBJ2-2, is KAGVTQTPRYLIKTRGQQVTLSCSPISGHRSVSWYQQTPGQGLQFLFEYFSETQRNKGNFPGRFSGRQFSNSRSEMNVSTLELGDSALYLCASNRDKHTGELFFGEGSRLTVL.

This clonotype has only a few counts. This sequence joins TRBV20-1 and TRBJ2-1, with a tentative D call TRBD1 (6 bases). This CDR3 comprises 13 residues. V was cut by 7 bases and J by 4 bases, with 14 bases left in between. CDR1 DFQATT and CDR2 SNEGSKA come from the germline V gene (reference sequence). The CDR3 DNA reads as TGCAGTGTCAGTAGAGGGGGTTACAATGAGCAGTTCTTC. This sequence encodes CSVSRGGYNEQFF.

This clonotype was recorded a few times. The V and J genes are TRBV6-2 or TRBV6-3 and TRBJ2-7; D tentatively fits TRBD1 or TRBD2 (5 bases each). CDR3 length equals 13 residues. Trimming took 8 bases from V and 2 from J, leaving 13 bases between them. Germline V CDR1 and CDR2: MNHEY, SVGEGT. This chain's CDR3 is CASRGGGAYEQYF. In DNA form, the CDR3 reads TGTGCCAGCCGGGGCGGAGGAGCCTACGAGCAGTACTTC.

Many counts were recorded for this clonotype. The chain joins TRBV12-3 or TRBV12-4 to TRBJ2-2; D not resolved. Trimming removed 3 bases at V and 7 bases at J, with 3 bases between. CDR3 length: 11 residues. For the CDR3, the DNA is TGTGCCAGCAGTTTTGTCGGGGAGCTGTTTTTT. Its translation: CASSFVGELFF.

The J gene is TRBJ2-3, the V gene TRBV7-8; 9 bases are shared with TRBD1. CDR1 and CDR2 (germline): SGHVS, FQNEAQ. Trimming at V came to 8 bases and at J to 3 bases, leaving 12 bases not matched to a gene. The CDR3 consists of 16 residues. The CDR3 DNA reads as TGTGCCAGCCCGGAGCGGGACAGGGTCGGTACAGATACGCAGTATTTT. The encoded protein is CASPERDRVGTDTQYF.

This clonotype was seen at least ten times. This chain links TRBV6-1 with TRBJ1-1, with TRBD1 matching over 8 bases. With 5 bases clipped from V and 4 bases from J, the junction kept 3 bases outside the gene matches. Germline V gene data show CDR1 as MNHNS and CDR2 as SASEGT. CDR3 length: 13 amino acids. CDR3 in amino acids: CASSRQGFTEAFF. The CDR3 nucleotides read TGTGCCAGCAGTCGACAGGGGTTCACTGAAGCTTTCTTT.